The 23 T cell receptor beta chains below all came from one sample that was sequenced in a study of OX40 agonist ivuxolimab in advanced cancers. TCRdb's copy holds only in-frame clones and misses some; the assay was immunoSEQ multiplex PCR. The sample records about 88,000 clones, more than 70% being singletons. The sequencing here drew on CD4+ or CD8+ T cells sorted from blood, taken in a trial of the OX40 agonist ivuxolimab. The receptors originated from an adult with an advanced solid tumor such as melanoma, head and neck, liver or kidney cancer.

This clone was recorded a few times. The chain recombines TRBV19 with TRBJ2-7, with TRBD1 identical over 10 bases. The CDR3 is 15 residues long. In germline, CDR1 is LNHDA, CDR2 SQIVND (reference sequence). After removal of 6 bases from V and 3 bases from J, the junction contained 8 bases not matched to a gene. CDR3 protein: CASSVRDRGIYEQYF. The CDR3 nucleotides are TGTGCCAGTAGCGTTCGGGACAGGGGTATCTACGAGCAGTACTTC.

The rearrangement uses TRBV29-1 and TRBJ1-5; D is undetermined. V lost 4 bases to trimming and J lost 2 bases, with 12 bases between them. Germline CDR1 is SQVTM and CDR2 is ANQGSEA. The CDR3 sequence is 14 residues long. CDR3 region: CSVVTPAGNQPQHF. The CDR3 DNA sequence: TGCAGCGTTGTCACACCCGCTGGCAATCAGCCCCAGCATTTT.

This chain links TRBV27 with TRBJ1-5, with TRBD1 as a possible D gene (5 bases). This CDR3 has 15 amino acids. Looked up from germline, CDR1 is MNHEY and CDR2 is SMNVEV (reference sequence). V lost 5 bases and J lost 0, with 11 bases in between. The CDR3, as DNA: TGTGCCAGCAGTAGGATCGGGACTAGCAATCAGCCCCAGCATTTT. Its protein product is CASSRIGTSNQPQHF.

The V and J genes are TRBV28 and TRBJ2-7; the match to TRBD1 covers 9 bases. V lost 4 bases to trimming and J lost 5 bases; unmatched junction nucleotides: 9. The CDR3 spans 15 residues. The germline CDR1 and CDR2 sequences are MDHEN and SYDVKM. The CDR3 here is CASSSSGTGQDEQYF. Here the CDR3 DNA reads TGTGCCAGCAGTTCTTCCGGGACAGGGCAGGACGAGCAGTACTTC.

The chain is built from TRBV7-2 and TRBJ1-3; 7 bases fit TRBD1. V shed 5 bases and J 0 bases; nucleotides not matched to a gene: 10. Looked up from germline, CDR1 is SGHTA and CDR2 is FQGNSA. CDR3 size: 17 residues. The CDR3 DNA follows: TGTGCCAGCAGCCCAGGGGGTGGGCGGAGCTCTGGAAACACCATATATTTT. Translated: CASSPGGGRSSGNTIYF.

V gene TRBV5-4 combines with J gene TRBJ2-6; weak D call: TRBD2 (6 bases). Germline V gene lookup returns CDR1 SGHNT and CDR2 YYREEE (reference sequence). Trimming took 0 bases from V and 2 from J, leaving 15 bases between them. This CDR3 contains 18 residues. CDR3 protein: CASSLDLYGSTGANVLTF. In DNA, the CDR3 is TGTGCCAGCAGCTTGGACCTTTACGGGAGTACTGGGGCCAACGTCCTGACTTTC.

The J gene is TRBJ1-1, the V gene TRBV10-2, with a tentative D call TRBD1 (5 bases). The germline V gene encodes CDR1 WSHSY and CDR2 SAAADI. The length of the CDR3 is 13 residues. V lost 8 bases to trimming and J lost 1 base, with 11 bases between them. In nucleotides, the CDR3 is TGCGCCAGCGGACTGACAGCGAACACTGAAGCTTTCTTT. This translates into CASGLTANTEAFF.

V and J are TRBV2 and TRBJ2-3; possibly TRBD2 for D (6 bases). V was shortened by 7 bases and J by 1 base, with 15 bases between the two germline ends. The CDR3 spans 15 residues. From germline, CDR1 is SNHLY and CDR2 FYNNEI. The CDR3 DNA follows: TGTGCCAGCAAAAAAAACACGGGGGGCACAGATACGCAGTATTTT. Its translation: CASKKNTGGTDTQYF.

This chain connects TRBV7-3 to TRBJ2-3; no firm D call. This CDR3 region has 14 residues. Deletions cut 2 bases from V and 7 bases from J, with 13 bases between. The germline V gene has CDR1 SGHTA and CDR2 FQGTGA. CDR3 sequence reads: CASSLGQEANTQYF. As DNA, the CDR3 is TGTGCCAGCAGCTTAGGGCAGGAAGCAAATACGCAGTATTTT.

The chain links TRBV28 to TRBJ2-3; D is possibly TRBD1 (6 bases). V gave up 6 bases and J gave up 4 bases, with 8 bases separating them. From germline, CDR1 is MDHEN and CDR2 SYDVKM. The CDR3 length is 12 residues. The CDR3 bases are TGTGCCAGCAGCAGGGGCGCAGATACGCAGTATTTT. This sequence encodes CASSRGADTQYF.

The rearrangement links TRBV19 to TRBJ1-5; maybe TRBD1 (6 bases). This CDR3 contains 15 residues. V lost 4 bases and J lost 2, with 12 bases in between. Germline CDR1 reads LNHDA; CDR2 reads SQIVND (reference sequence). CDR3 nucleotides: TGTGCCAGTAGTACCTGGACAGTTGGCAATCAGCCCCAGCATTTT. Translating it yields CASSTWTVGNQPQHF.

In DNA, the CDR3 is TGTGCCAGCAGTCAGTTGAATCGGGACAGGAAAAACATTCAGTACTTC. This gives the protein CASSQLNRDRKNIQYF. V gene TRBV27 combines with J gene TRBJ2-4; 8 bases line up with TRBD1. The germline gives CDR1 MNHEY, CDR2 SMNVEV (reference sequence). The J segment lost 4 bases and the V segment lost 5 bases, leaving 10 bases of the junction unmatched. The CDR3 has 16 amino acids.

This clone was counted once. The rearrangement links TRBV6-5 to TRBJ1-6; TRBD1 agrees at 8 bases. With 4 bases clipped from V and 8 bases from J, the junction kept 10 bases outside the gene matches. Germline V gives CDR1 MNHEY, CDR2 SVGAGI. There are 16 residues in the CDR3. CDR3 nucleotides: TGTGCCAGCAGTTCGTCAGGGGGCGGGAAGGATTCACCCCTCCACTTT. Translation gives CASSSSGGGKDSPLHF.

This clone was picked up a small number of times. This chain links TRBV5-1 with TRBJ1-4, with a weak D call TRBD1 (5 bases). The CDR3 covers 18 residues. Germline lookup yields CDR1 SGHRS and CDR2 YFSETQ. V was pared by 0 bases and J by 1 base, with 16 bases between. The DNA for the CDR3 is TGCGCCAGCAGCTTGGCCCGTTCGGGACCTAAAACTAATGAAAAACTGTTTTTT. Translation: CASSLARSGPKTNEKLFF.

The chain recombines TRBV28 with TRBJ2-7; the match to TRBD1 covers 10 bases. The V gene end was trimmed by 6 bases and the J gene end by 6 bases; junction bases not matched to a gene: 8. CDR1 is MDHEN and CDR2 is SYDVKM in the germline V gene. The CDR3 contains 14 residues. The CDR3 nucleotides read TGTGCCAGCAGCTGGGGGACAGGGGTCGGCGAGCAGTACGTC. Translation gives CASSWGTGVGEQYV.

V usage is TRBV6-5 and J usage is TRBJ2-5; 7 nucleotides align to TRBD1. The junction had 4 bases not matched to a gene; V was cut back by 5 bases and J by 4 bases. In germline, CDR1 is MNHEY, CDR2 SVGAGI. CDR3 length: 13 residues. The CDR3 loop reads CASSTTGAETQYF. In DNA, the CDR3 is TGTGCCAGCAGTACAACAGGGGCAGAGACCCAGTACTTC.

This sequence joins TRBV2 and TRBJ1-1; possible D gene TRBD1, 6 bases. The CDR3 contains 14 residues. From germline, CDR1 is SNHLY and CDR2 FYNNEI. V was pared by 6 bases and J by 1 base, with 12 bases between. CDR3 amino acids: CASSLGHRNTEAFF. CDR3 coding DNA: TGTGCCAGCAGCCTGGGACACCGGAACACTGAAGCTTTCTTT.

The chain recombines TRBV2 with TRBJ1-2; tentatively, D is TRBD1 (5 bases). Germline CDR1 reads SNHLY; CDR2 reads FYNNEI. The CDR3 spans 15 residues. Trimming took off 5 bases at V and 2 bases at J, with 15 bases between the two ends. CDR3 coding DNA: TGTGCCAGCAGTCGACCGGGACTCCTAAACTATGGCTACACCTTC. Translated, it gives CASSRPGLLNYGYTF.

The chain couples TRBV10-2 to TRBJ2-2; 7 bases are a match to TRBD2. Germline CDR1 WSHSY, CDR2 SAAADI. This CDR3 is 16 amino acids long. The junction had 9 bases not matched to a gene; V was cut back by 6 bases and J by 2 bases. The chain's CDR3 is CASRKSGGGNTGELFF. CDR3 sequence (DNA): TGCGCCAGCAGGAAATCGGGCGGGGGTAACACCGGGGAGCTGTTTTTT.

This clone was observed once. V and J are TRBV6-5 and TRBJ1-1; the D is unclear. CDR1 MNHEY and CDR2 SVGAGI come from the germline V gene. V was clipped by 4 bases and J by 1 base, with 7 bases between them. This CDR3 is 13 amino acids long. The CDR3 DNA reads TGTGCCAGCAGTTTTTTCGCGAACACTGAAGCTTTCTTT. Translated, it gives CASSFFANTEAFF.

This clone was counted a few times. The chain combines TRBV25-1 with TRBJ2-1, with a tentative D call TRBD1 (5 bases). This CDR3 comprises 12 residues. Trimming removed 2 bases at V and 6 bases at J, with 5 bases between. Germline V gene sequence: CDR1 MGHDK, CDR2 SYGVNS. The CDR3 DNA follows: TGTGCCAGCAGTGAACAGGGCAATGAGCAGTTCTTC. Translating it yields CASSEQGNEQFF.

The chain is built from TRBV5-1 and TRBJ1-6, with 7 nucleotides matching TRBD1. From germline, CDR1 is SGHRS and CDR2 YFSETQ. This CDR3 contains 16 residues. The V and J ends lost 2 bases and 7 bases, in that order; junction bases with no gene match: 9. The CDR3 sequence is CASSLSTGQTNSPLHF. Here the CDR3 DNA reads TGCGCCAGCAGCTTATCGACGGGACAGACCAATTCACCCCTCCACTTT.

The gene calls are TRBV18 and TRBJ2-7; TRBD1 agrees at 11 bases. The CDR3 contains 14 residues. The germline V gene encodes CDR1 KGHSH and CDR2 LQKENI. J gave up 7 bases and V 3 bases, and 5 bases lay outside the gene matches. CDR3 sequence (DNA): TGTGCCAGCTCACCCGGACAGGGGGCTGGAGAGCAGTACTTC. Its translation: CASSPGQGAGEQYF. The entire variable domain, with the rest obtained from reference TRBV18 and TRBJ2-7, is as follows: NAGVMQNPRHLVRRRGQEARLRCSPMKGHSHVYWYRQLPEEGLKFMVYLQKENIIDESGMPKERFSAEFPKEGPSILRIQQVVRGDSAAYFCASSPGQGAGEQYFGPGTRLTVT.